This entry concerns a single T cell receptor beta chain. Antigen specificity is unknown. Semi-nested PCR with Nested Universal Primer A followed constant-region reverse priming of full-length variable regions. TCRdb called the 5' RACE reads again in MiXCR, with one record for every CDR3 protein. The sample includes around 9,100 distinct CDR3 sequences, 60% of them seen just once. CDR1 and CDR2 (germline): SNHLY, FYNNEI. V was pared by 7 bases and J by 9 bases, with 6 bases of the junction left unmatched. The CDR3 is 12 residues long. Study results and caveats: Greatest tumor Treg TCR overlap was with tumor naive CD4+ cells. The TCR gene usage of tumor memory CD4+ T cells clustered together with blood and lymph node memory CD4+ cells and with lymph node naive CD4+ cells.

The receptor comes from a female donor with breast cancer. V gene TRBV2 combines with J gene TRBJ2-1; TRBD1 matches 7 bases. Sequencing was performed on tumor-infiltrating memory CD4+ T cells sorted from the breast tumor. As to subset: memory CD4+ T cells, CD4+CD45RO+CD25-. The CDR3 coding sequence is TGTGCCAGCAAGGGGGACAGCGGTGAGCAGTTCTTC. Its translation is CASKGDSGEQFF.